The 26 T cell receptor beta chains below come from one sample, sequenced in a study of shared clonotypes between healthy human individuals. Sequencing used immunoSEQ multiplex PCR; TCRdb keeps in-frame clones, though not all of them. Here the sample spans some 2,500,000 clones, roughly 93% being singletons. Material for sequencing was naive CD4+ T cells from PBMCs. Subset indicated: CD45RA+ positively selected. These receptors were collected from a man younger than 35 in good health. Some clones in this sample may be carry-over from other donors' samples.

V gene TRBV5-4 combines with J gene TRBJ1-3; TRBD1 aligns across 11 bases. From germline, CDR1 is SGHNT and CDR2 YYREEE (reference sequence). CDR3 length: 17 amino acids. With 4 bases clipped from V and 4 bases from J, the junction kept 10 bases outside the gene matches. The CDR3 spells CASSAGSGTGGGNTIYF. DNA of the CDR3: TGTGCCAGCAGCGCGGGGTCCGGGACAGGGGGAGGAAACACCATATATTTT.

The chain combines TRBV27 with TRBJ1-5; TRBD1 is a possible D gene (6 bases). V lost 6 bases and J 6 bases, leaving 18 bases between the germline ends. Germline values: CDR1 MNHEY, CDR2 SMNVEV (reference sequence). The CDR3 covers 15 residues. Here the CDR3 DNA reads TGTGCCAGCAGACCCGCCCCCGACAGGAGTCAGCCCCAGCATTTT. The encoded protein is CASRPAPDRSQPQHF.

V and J are TRBV5-6 and TRBJ2-4; D is tentatively TRBD1 or TRBD2 (5 bases each). Germline V lookup: CDR1 SGHDT, CDR2 YYEEEE. The CDR3 covers 19 residues. V lost 4 bases and J lost 2, with 25 bases in between. CDR3: CASSGGEDAFFSTKNIQYF. In nucleotides, the CDR3 is TGTGCCAGCAGCGGGGGTGAGGATGCCTTTTTTAGCACCAAAAACATTCAGTACTTC.

This clone was seen only a few times. The chain uses TRBV7-8 and TRBJ2-1; D is uncertain. V lost 5 bases, J lost 0 bases, and 11 bases lay in between. The CDR3 is made up of 15 amino acids. Germline V gene sequence: CDR1 SGHVS, CDR2 FQNEAQ. The CDR3 DNA follows: TGTGCCAGCAGCCCCCCTGTGCGCTCCTACAATGAGCAGTTCTTC. Translating it yields CASSPPVRSYNEQFF.

The gene calls are TRBV10-2 and TRBJ2-5, with TRBD1 identical over 9 bases. Per the germline V gene, CDR1 is WSHSY and CDR2 is SAAADI. The CDR3 sequence is 19 residues long. Trimming at V came to 2 bases and at J to 1 base, leaving 14 bases not matched to a gene. The CDR3: CASSEGGPGTGRFQETQYF. In nucleotides, the CDR3 is TGCGCCAGCAGTGAGGGGGGCCCTGGGACAGGGAGGTTCCAAGAGACCCAGTACTTC.

The chain is built from TRBV11-2 and TRBJ2-7; 9 bases match TRBD1. Per the germline V gene, CDR1 is SGHAT and CDR2 is FQNNGV. The CDR3 has 12 residues. V shed 8 bases, J shed 3 bases, and the junction held 2 bases outside the gene matches. CDR3 nucleotides: TGTGCCAGCGGGGGACAGGGCTACGAGCAGTACTTC. This translates into CASGGQGYEQYF. Full variable domain (remainder filled in from reference TRBV11-2 and TRBJ2-7): EAGVAQSPRYKIIEKRQSVAFWCNPISGHATLYWYQQILGQGPKLLIQFQNNGVVDDSQLPKDRFSAERLKGVDSTLKIQPAKLEDSAVYLCASGGQGYEQYFGPGTRLTVT.

The chain combines TRBV7-6 with TRBJ1-3; no firm D call. The CDR3 is 20 amino acids. Germline V gives CDR1 SGHVS, CDR2 FNYEAQ. Trimming removed 5 bases from V and 1 base from J, with 27 bases in between. This CDR3 reads CASSRISYPPSARSGNTIYF. CDR3 DNA sequence: TGTGCCAGCAGCCGAATTTCCTATCCCCCCTCGGCCCGATCTGGAAACACCATATATTTT.

The rearrangement joins TRBV15 to TRBJ2-4; the D gene is possibly TRBD2 (5 bases). This CDR3 comprises 16 residues. CDR1 and CDR2 from the germline V gene are LNHNV and YYDKDF (reference sequence). Trimming took off 3 bases at V and 0 bases at J, with 12 bases between the two ends. Here the CDR3 reads CATSRGDSLAKNIQYF. The CDR3 nucleotides read TGTGCCACCAGCAGGGGAGATTCACTAGCCAAAAACATTCAGTACTTC.

V gene TRBV28 combines with J gene TRBJ2-5; D possibly uses TRBD1 or TRBD2 (5 bases each). V gave up 3 bases and J gave up 2 bases, with 10 bases separating them. The germline V gene encodes CDR1 MDHEN and CDR2 SYDVKM. The CDR3 is 14 residues long. The DNA of the CDR3 is TGTGCCAGCAGTTTCCGGGACGGGCAAGAGACCCAGTACTTC. Protein product: CASSFRDGQETQYF.

The rearrangement links TRBV18 to TRBJ2-3; weak D call: TRBD2 (6 bases). The germline V and J ends were trimmed by 0 bases and 6 bases, with 13 bases remaining between them. Per germline, CDR1 KGHSH and CDR2 LQKENI. The CDR3 has 15 amino acids. DNA of the CDR3: TGTGCCAGCTCACCACCGCCTAGCGAGGCGGATACGCAGTATTTT. Protein sequence: CASSPPPSEADTQYF.

This sequence joins TRBV15 and TRBJ1-5; 7 bases are a match to TRBD1. From germline, CDR1 is LNHNV and CDR2 YYDKDF (reference sequence). After removal of 0 bases from V and 0 bases from J, the junction contained 5 bases not matched to a gene. The CDR3 totals 17 residues. CDR3 residues: CATSREGTVYSNQPQHF. The CDR3 DNA reads TGTGCCACCAGCAGAGAAGGGACAGTGTATAGCAATCAGCCCCAGCATTTT. Complete variable domain (other parts from reference TRBV15 and TRBJ1-5): DAMVIQNPRYQVTQFGKPVTLSCSQTLNHNVMYWYQQKSSQAPKLLFHYYDKDFNNEADTPDNFQSRRPNTSFCFLDIRSPGLGDTAMYLCATSREGTVYSNQPQHFGDGTRLSIL.

The rearrangement uses TRBV29-1 and TRBJ2-5; TRBD2 is a possible D gene (5 bases). The CDR3 runs 13 residues. CDR1 is SQVTM and CDR2 is ANQGSEA in the germline V gene. Deletions cut 2 bases from V and 5 bases from J, with 12 bases between. Here the CDR3 DNA reads TGCAGCGTTGAAAGGCGGGCTCGGGAGACCCAGTACTTC. Translating gives CSVERRARETQYF.

The V gene is TRBV28, the J gene TRBJ2-7; TRBD2 agrees at 9 bases. This CDR3 is 20 amino acids long. Trimming removed 3 bases from V and 0 bases from J; junction bases left unmatched: 18. Germline lookup yields CDR1 MDHEN and CDR2 SYDVKM. This CDR3 is CASSLGAAWLAGTYSYEQYF. Here the CDR3 DNA reads TGTGCCAGCAGTTTGGGGGCAGCGTGGCTAGCGGGAACCTACTCCTACGAGCAGTACTTC.

V gene TRBV7-9 combines with J gene TRBJ2-7; D is unclear. V dropped 4 bases and J dropped 3 bases, with 19 bases sitting between them. Germline CDR1 SEHNR, CDR2 FQNEAQ (reference sequence). CDR3 length: 16 amino acids. CDR3 nucleotide sequence: TGTGCCAGCAGCTCATACTCCGGCCAAACCTTCTACGAGCAGTACTTC. Its translation: CASSSYSGQTFYEQYF.

The chain uses TRBV11-1 and TRBJ2-1, with D possibly TRBD1 on 7 matching bases. CDR1 SGHAT and CDR2 FQDESV come from the germline V gene (reference sequence). Trimming pared 5 bases from V and 0 bases from J, leaving 14 bases between. The CDR3 has 16 amino acids. CDR3 protein: CASSPRQGGSYNEQFF. In DNA, the CDR3 is TGTGCCAGCAGCCCGCGACAGGGAGGCTCCTACAATGAGCAGTTCTTC.

This clone was counted once. This chain links TRBV27 with TRBJ2-7; D unclear. Germline V gene data show CDR1 as MNHEY and CDR2 as SMNVEV (reference sequence). V was shortened by 0 bases and J by 3 bases, with 12 bases between the two germline ends. The CDR3 is made up of 15 amino acids. CDR3 loop: CASSLSPAGFYEQYF. For the CDR3, the DNA is TGTGCCAGCAGTTTATCGCCGGCAGGTTTCTACGAGCAGTACTTC.

The table lists this clone with a count of one. Other DNA sequences of this sample code for an identical CDR3. CDR3 loop: CASSGGSSYNEQFF. CDR3 nucleotide sequence: TGCGCCAGCAGCGGCGGGAGCTCCTACAATGAGCAGTTCTTC. The chain recombines TRBV5-1 with TRBJ2-1, with 7 bases matching TRBD2. Trimming took 4 bases from V and 0 from J; bases not matched to a gene: 1. CDR3 length equals 14 residues. Germline V gene sequence: CDR1 SGHRS, CDR2 YFSETQ.

The CDR3, as DNA: TGTGCCTGGAGCCTAGCTAGGGCTGAAGCTTTCTTT. This codes for CAWSLARAEAFF. This chain links TRBV30 with TRBJ1-1; D gene uncertain. The CDR3 contains 12 residues. Germline-derived CDR1 and CDR2 are GTSNPN and SVGIG (reference sequence). V was shortened by 3 bases and J by 6 bases, with 11 bases between the two germline ends.

The chain carries TRBV19 and TRBJ2-3; D possibly uses TRBD1 or TRBD2 (6 bases each). The V gene lost 6 bases and the J gene lost 1 base, with 23 bases spanning the gap. This CDR3 is built from 18 residues. Looked up from germline, CDR1 is LNHDA and CDR2 is SQIVND (reference sequence). The DNA of the CDR3 is TGTGCCAGTAGACCCGAAGGGGGTGGGCTAGCGCGCACAGATACGCAGTATTTT. Encoded protein: CASRPEGGGLARTDTQYF.

The chain employs TRBV2 and TRBJ2-3; 8 bases are a match to TRBD2. Germline V CDR1 and CDR2: SNHLY, FYNNEI. The CDR3 covers 15 residues. J lost 2 bases, V lost 5 bases, and 6 bases had no gene match. For the CDR3, the DNA is TGTGCCAGCAGTATAGCGGGGAGTTTCACAGATACGCAGTATTTT. It encodes CASSIAGSFTDTQYF.

The chain couples TRBV25-1 to TRBJ1-5; tentatively, D is TRBD1 (5 bases). CDR1 is MGHDK, CDR2 SYGVNS, per germline. The V end was cut by 2 bases, the J end by 4 bases, with 12 bases between. The CDR3 contains 15 residues. The CDR3 reads CASSEGSGGNQPQHF. CDR3 DNA sequence: TGTGCCAGCAGTGAAGGGTCTGGGGGGAATCAGCCCCAGCATTTT.

The chain has TRBV4-1 and TRBJ2-1; 9 positions agree with TRBD2. V gave up 0 bases and J gave up 5 bases; unmatched junction bases: 5. The CDR3 has 16 amino acids. Germline V gives CDR1 MGHRA, CDR2 YSYEKL. The CDR3 DNA sequence: TGCGCCAGCAGCCAAGATAGGCTAGCGGGACACAATGAGCAGTTCTTC. This encodes CASSQDRLAGHNEQFF.

V usage is TRBV5-1 and J usage is TRBJ2-7; 8 bases map to TRBD2. V was pared by 3 bases and J by 2 bases, with 7 bases of the junction left unmatched. CDR1 and CDR2 (germline): SGHRS, YFSETQ. The CDR3 covers 15 residues. The CDR3: CASSSVGSGAYEQYF. The CDR3 DNA reads TGCGCCAGCAGCTCCGTCGGTAGCGGGGCCTACGAGCAGTACTTC.

The chain links TRBV5-1 to TRBJ1-4, with a possible D match to TRBD1 (6 bases). Germline CDR1 SGHRS, CDR2 YFSETQ. The ends were cut back, 1 base at V and 6 bases at J, with 16 bases in the middle. The CDR3 is made up of 16 amino acids. CDR3 DNA sequence: TGCGCCAGCAGCTTGTATAACGGCAGGGGAGATGAAAAACTGTTTTTT. This codes for CASSLYNGRGDEKLFF.

The chain employs TRBV30 and TRBJ2-1; D remains unclear. The CDR3 is made up of 12 amino acids. Germline CDR1 is GTSNPN and CDR2 is SVGIG (reference sequence). V dropped 0 bases and J dropped 7 bases, with 7 bases sitting between them. CDR3 sequence reads: CAWSVKANEQFF. Here the CDR3 DNA reads TGTGCCTGGAGTGTAAAGGCGAATGAGCAGTTCTTC. The whole variable domain, remainder taken from reference TRBV30 and TRBJ2-1, is SQTIHQWPATLVQPVGSPLSLECTVEGTSNPNLYWYRQAAGRGLQLLFYSVGIGQISSEVPQNLSASRPQDRQFILSSKKLLLSDSGFYLCAWSVKANEQFFGPGTRLTVL.

The V gene is TRBV2, the J gene TRBJ2-3; a possible D gene is TRBD1 (6 bases). This CDR3 is built from 13 residues. Germline values: CDR1 SNHLY, CDR2 FYNNEI. Deletions cut 7 bases from V and 6 bases from J, with 14 bases between. CDR3 in DNA: TGTGCCAGCAACGGGACACCCCAGGATACGCAGTATTTT. Residues: CASNGTPQDTQYF.